Listed here are 5 T cell receptor beta chains from one sample, sequenced in a study of identical twins. One entry per CDR3 protein results from TCRdb running MiXCR on the 5' RACE reads. The repertoire holds roughly 150,000 distinct CDR3 sequences, with around 3.5% as singletons. The sequenced material came from memory T cells sorted from blood. The receptors derive from a young man in good health.

This clonotype was counted ten times or more. The genes are TRBV5-1 and TRBJ2-5; TRBD1 is a possible D gene (5 bases). V gave up 3 bases and J gave up 2 bases, with 11 bases separating them. This CDR3 spans 14 amino acids. Germline CDR1 SGHRS, CDR2 YFSETQ. CDR3 protein: CASSSWTLQETQYF. CDR3 nucleotides: TGCGCCAGCAGCTCTTGGACATTGCAAGAGACCCAGTACTTC.

This clonotype was picked up a small number of times. This chain joins TRBV7-2 and TRBJ2-1; D is undetermined. Trimming took 3 bases from V and 2 from J, leaving 11 bases between them. The CDR3 has 15 amino acids. The germline V gene has CDR1 SGHTA and CDR2 FQGNSA. CDR3 loop: CASSFSRSAYNEQFF. CDR3 coding DNA: TGTGCCAGCAGCTTTTCGCGGAGTGCCTACAATGAGCAGTTCTTC.

Ten or more counts support this clonotype. The J gene is TRBJ2-1, the V gene TRBV6-1; the match to TRBD2 covers 11 bases. Germline-derived CDR1 and CDR2 are MNHNS and SASEGT. J was trimmed by 4 bases and V by 4 bases; bases with no gene match: 6. CDR3 length: 16 amino acids. CDR3: CASSALAGVVYNEQFF. In DNA, the CDR3 is TGTGCCAGCAGTGCACTAGCGGGAGTAGTTTACAATGAGCAGTTCTTC.

This clonotype came up many times. The chain combines TRBV7-2 with TRBJ2-7; D is possibly TRBD1 or TRBD2 (6 bases each). The V and J ends lost 5 bases and 2 bases respectively, with 16 bases between them. This CDR3 is built from 15 residues. The V gene's germline CDR1 is SGHTA and CDR2 FQGNSA. CDR3 DNA sequence: TGTGCCAGCAGCCCGGAGGGACACCGCCCCTACGAGCAGTACTTC. Protein product: CASSPEGHRPYEQYF.

This clonotype came up many times. V usage is TRBV10-3 and J usage is TRBJ2-1; 11 nucleotides line up with TRBD2. The CDR3 covers 15 residues. The J segment lost 1 base and the V segment lost 5 bases, leaving 1 base of the junction unmatched. Germline-derived CDR1 and CDR2 are ENHRY and SYGVKD. The CDR3 loop reads CAISLAGGSYNEQFF. CDR3 bases: TGTGCCATCAGTCTAGCGGGAGGTTCCTACAATGAGCAGTTCTTC.